This TCR beta chain was identified during a study of Ad26.COV2.S vaccination and SARS-CoV-2 variants. Study background: The authors gave Ad26.COV2.S intramuscularly, either once or twice 56 days apart.

The treatment is: about 20 received Ad26.COV2.S at low or high dose, single or two shots; about 5 received placebo; per-sample allocation not given. Material that was analyzed had been drawn on day 63 after the first vaccine or placebo injection. It was an adult aged 18-55 years in Boston who was the donor. Data came from immunoSEQ multiplex PCR; TCRdb stores just in-frame clones and leaves some out. Of fewer than 400,000 clones listed, about 86% are singletons. V lost 3 bases to trimming and J lost 0 bases, with 16 bases between them. The CDR3 is made up of 16 amino acids. Germline CDR1 SGHNT, CDR2 YYREEE (reference sequence).

The chain is built from TRBV5-4 and TRBJ2-7; no definite D call. This sample comprised peripheral blood, obtained in a trial of Ad26.COV2.S vaccine versus placebo. This TCR derives from a person between 18 and 65 years old who received the Ad26.COV2.S COVID-19 vaccine or a placebo. CDR3 DNA: TGTGCCAGCAGCTCGATAGGACGGACGAACTCCTACGAGCAGTACTTC. This encodes CASSSIGRTNSYEQYF. The variable domain in full, with the rest retrieved from reference TRBV5-4 and TRBJ2-7, is ETGVTQSPTHLIKTRGQQVTLRCSSQSGHNTVSWYQQALGQGPQFIFQYYREEENGRGNFPPRFSGLQFPNYSSELNVNALELDDSALYLCASSSIGRTNSYEQYFGPGTRLTVT.